This TCR beta chain appears in the sequencing data of a study of blood T cell repertoires in COVID-19. This CDR3 spans 15 amino acids. Per germline, CDR1 GTSNPN and CDR2 SVGIG (reference sequence). V was pared by 3 bases and J by 7 bases, with 14 bases of the junction left unmatched. The data were produced by immunoSEQ multiplex PCR, yet TCRdb's version contains in-frame clones alone and is incomplete. The sample records 410,000 or so clones, 75% to 90% being singletons. The source of this sequence is a middle-aged woman with COVID-19, enrolled during active disease. The chain carries TRBV30 and TRBJ1-1; 7 bases line up with TRBD1. The sample was peripheral blood. CDR3 amino acids: CAWSPGRQGFGEAFF. CDR3 bases: TGTGCCTGGAGCCCAGGTCGACAGGGATTCGGTGAAGCTTTCTTT.